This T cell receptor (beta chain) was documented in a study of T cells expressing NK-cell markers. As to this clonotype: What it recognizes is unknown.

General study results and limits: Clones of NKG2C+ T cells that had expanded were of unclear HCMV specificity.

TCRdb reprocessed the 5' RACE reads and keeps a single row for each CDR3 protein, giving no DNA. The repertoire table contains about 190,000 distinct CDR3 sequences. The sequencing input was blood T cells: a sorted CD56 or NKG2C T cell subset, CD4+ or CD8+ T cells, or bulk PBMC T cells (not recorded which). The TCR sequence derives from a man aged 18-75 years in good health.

The CDR3 loop is CASSLLAGGDTQYF. J is TRBJ2-3 and V is TRBV28; checking the TCRdb D call of TRBD2 is not possible without DNA. Germline V gene lookup returns CDR1 MDHEN and CDR2 SYDVKM. The CDR3 is 14 residues long.